The clone carrying this T cell receptor (beta chain) was recorded many times. The sample originates from a study of identical twins. TCRdb ran MiXCR on the 5' RACE reads and lists one entry per CDR3 protein. The table includes roughly 630,000 distinct CDR3 sequences, about 7.1% detected once. The CDR3 has 13 amino acids. V shed 1 base, J shed 4 bases, and the junction held 0 bases outside the gene matches. These data are also associated with another study on yellow fever vaccine responses in identical twins.

The chain combines TRBV12-3 or TRBV12-4 with TRBJ2-7; 8 nucleotides match TRBD1. The clonotype originates from a young woman in good health. Sequences were obtained from PBMCs. The CDR3 is CASSLGTGYEQYF. CDR3 coding DNA: TGTGCCAGCAGTTTAGGGACAGGGTACGAGCAGTACTTC.